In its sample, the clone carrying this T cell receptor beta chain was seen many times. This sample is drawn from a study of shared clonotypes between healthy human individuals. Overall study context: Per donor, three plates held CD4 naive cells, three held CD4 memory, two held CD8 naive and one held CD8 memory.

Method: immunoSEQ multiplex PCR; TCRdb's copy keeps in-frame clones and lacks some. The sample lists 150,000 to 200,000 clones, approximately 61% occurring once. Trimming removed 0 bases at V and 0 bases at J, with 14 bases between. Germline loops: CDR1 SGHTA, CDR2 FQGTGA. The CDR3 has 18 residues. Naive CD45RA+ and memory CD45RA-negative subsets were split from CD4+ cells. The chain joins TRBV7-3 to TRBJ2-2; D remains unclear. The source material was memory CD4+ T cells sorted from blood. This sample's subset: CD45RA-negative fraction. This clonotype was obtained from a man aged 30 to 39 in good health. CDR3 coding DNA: TGTGCCAGCAGCTTAACCCCCCGAGCGTTCGCGAACACCGGGGAGCTGTTTTTT. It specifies CASSLTPRAFANTGELFF.